This T cell receptor (beta chain) was recovered during a study of blood T cells in healthy people across ages. A note on this clonotype: What it recognizes is unknown.

This CDR3 region has 18 residues. Russia was home to the donors, healthy Caucasian individuals aged roughly 6 to 100. The study, taken as a whole, reports: Roughly linear age-related decline in beta diversity appeared, significant by age approximately 41.

A second PCR of roughly 7 to 11 cycles used a sample-barcoded 5' primer and a J-beta primer mix. TCRdb passed the 5' RACE reads through MiXCR, listing each CDR3 protein once. The data show about 1.1 million distinct CDR3 sequences, more than 30% seen once. The chain combines TRBV21-1 with TRBJ1-4; the DNA was not used to check the table's D call, TRBD1. TRBV21-1 is classified as a pseudogene. The sample taken for sequencing was blood. The source is a man aged 18 to 30 in good health. In nucleotides, the CDR3 is TGTGCCAGCAGCAAACCAGGAGGGGGTGGCAGGGGAAATGAAAAACTGTTTTTT. Translating it yields CASSKPGGGGRGNEKLFF.